This record covers a single TCR beta chain. Between the trimmed V and J ends, which lost 0 bases and 5 bases, there was a span of 14 bases. CDR3 length equals 16 residues. CDR1 and CDR2 from the germline V gene are LNHNV and YYDKDF (reference sequence). This sample was taken from a study of blood T cell dynamics during melanoma immunotherapy. Time point specified: week 3, after first cycle of checkpoint inhibitor. The table came from immunoSEQ multiplex PCR; TCRdb's copy has only in-frame clones and leaves some out. This table holds about 14,000 clones, around 86% found once. The sequenced sample was blood, obtained from a patient treated with checkpoint blockade. This clonotype was sampled from a human donor with melanoma. The V and J genes are TRBV15 and TRBJ1-5; perhaps TRBD1 as D (5 bases). Here the CDR3 reads CATSRDRQGVDQPQHF. The CDR3 DNA reads as TGTGCCACCAGCAGAGATAGGCAGGGAGTGGATCAGCCCCAGCATTTT.